This note documents a single T cell receptor (beta chain) sequence. As yet, its antigen is unknown. This specimen belongs to a study of T cell responses to AZD1222 COVID-19 vaccine. Study overall: Researchers grouped second doses given at about 4 or about 12 weeks into one pool. Study-wide findings and caveats: Donors, mostly white British, included more females; clonal diversity was possibly underestimated.

Clones were read by immunoSEQ multiplex PCR, and TCRdb kept only the in-frame ones, dropping some. The sample carries over 85,000 clones, around 90% recorded once. V dropped 5 bases and J dropped 4; count of bases not matched to a gene: 11. Germline V gene lookup returns CDR1 KGHSH and CDR2 LQKENI. The CDR3 is made up of 16 amino acids. The receptor was isolated from an adult in good health. The specimen comprised peripheral blood, sampled on day 0 of AZD1222 vaccination. The rearrangement uses TRBV18 and TRBJ1-2; TRBD1 matches 9 bases. CDR3 residues: CASSSAAPGQGYGYTF. The DNA for the CDR3 is TGTGCCAGCTCATCCGCCGCACCGGGACAGGGCTATGGCTACACCTTC.